This TCR beta chain was observed in a study of blood T cell repertoires in COVID-19. Across the study: Acute and convalescent COVID-19 specimens originated in the United States, Italy and Spain. PBMCs, B-cell-depleted T cells, or T cells were the source of the cDNA or gDNA that made up the material.

Some clones are missing from TCRdb's copy, which holds only in-frame ones; the method was immunoSEQ multiplex PCR. This sample has 200,000 to 250,000 clones, with around three quarters found just once. J was trimmed by 2 bases and V by 5 bases; bases with no gene match: 4. Germline assignment: CDR1 LNHDA and CDR2 SQIVND (reference sequence). The CDR3 is made up of 15 amino acids. This TCR was recovered from a woman between 70 and 85 years old with acute or convalescent COVID-19. V usage is TRBV19 and J usage is TRBJ1-4; TRBD1 agrees at 8 bases. The sequenced sample consisted of peripheral blood. CDR3 in DNA: TGTGCCAGTAGTGTGGACAGGGTGACTAATGAAAAACTGTTTTTT. Its translation: CASSVDRVTNEKLFF.